Listed below are T cell receptor beta chains from one sample, sequenced in a study of tumor-infiltrating lymphocytes in oesophageal squamous cell carcinoma. Via MiXCR, TCRdb re-called the PCR reads, giving one row per CDR3 protein. The top ten hold around a third of the sample, which has approximately 19,000 distinct CDR3 sequences, 40% to 55% seen once. The material sequenced was normal esophageal tissue next to the tumor. The receptors shown here come from a female donor with esophageal squamous cell carcinoma. CDR3s leave out the opening cysteine and the closing phenylalanine or tryptophan.

j_call v_call cdr3_aa
- TRBV5-3 ASRARGQGEYGYT
TRBJ2-1 TRBV20-1 SASSLAGSSYNEQF
TRBJ2-5 TRBV5-1 ASNPGQGTPRETQY
- TRBV12-3/TRBV12-4 ASSFTGAGGQETQY
- TRBV7-2 ASSFPSGPREQF
TRBJ1-2 TRBV14 ASSQVKGQGSYT
TRBJ1-3 TRBV11-1 ASSPDRGLGNTIY
- TRBV6-2/TRBV6-3 ASSYTGTLYNEQF
TRBJ1-1 TRBV7-3 ASSLGRNTEAF
TRBJ2-5 TRBV5-4 ASSVGGSQETQY
TRBJ2-5 TRBV5-1 ASSGLAGQETQY
TRBJ2-3 TRBV11-1 ASSWGGGQAY
TRBJ2-3 TRBV7-3 ASSLVGDTQY
TRBJ2-6 TRBV7-2 ASSLGAGANVLT
TRBJ2-7 TRBV10-2 ASSVLRWEGEQY
- TRBV5-6 ASSSGTYRFVQY
TRBJ2-3 TRBV7-2 ASSTTTSTDTQY
TRBJ1-6 TRBV5-4 ASSPTGSDNSPLH
TRBJ2-1 TRBV28 ASSSSSDEQF
TRBJ1-5 TRBV7-9 ASSFGRVDQPQH
TRBJ2-5 TRBV7-8 ASSREETQY
TRBJ2-1 TRBV5-1 ASRNGLVDYNEQF
TRBJ1-1 TRBV6-1 ASSATRTTEAF
TRBJ2-1 TRBV20-1 SARDYWDGGEQF
TRBJ2-3 TRBV5-6 ASSLGAGVSTDTQY
- TRBV7-2 ASSLVGGRLAGSYEQY
TRBJ2-5 TRBV7-2 ASSFSGGNNEQY
- TRBV7-8 ASSLNRAENEQY
TRBJ2-6 TRBV7-6 ASSSISRTGAGANVLT
TRBJ1-1 TRBV12-3/TRBV12-4 ASSFAGVGTEAF
TRBJ1-5 TRBV2 ASRETNQPQH
TRBJ2-6 TRBV28 ASSRSAGANVLT
TRBJ2-3 TRBV7-8 ASSFSVTQY
- TRBV5-4 ASSLPGTLYEQY
TRBJ2-1 TRBV7-2 ASSFVGGYNEQF
TRBJ2-1 TRBV7-3 ASSVGAGYNEQF
TRBJ1-4 TRBV7-4 ASSLAAISNEKLF
TRBJ2-3 TRBV7-2 ASSAKLAGGRSTDTQY
TRBJ2-5 TRBV7-7 ASSLYGLADQETQY
TRBJ1-1 TRBV6-6 ASSYSVNTEAF
TRBJ2-1 TRBV7-9 ASSFGPNEQF
TRBJ2-3 TRBV6-6 ASSYLERVTDTQY
TRBJ1-4 TRBV5-3 ASSLSIRGDNEKLF
TRBJ2-1 TRBV5-8 ASSLGAGVHEQF
- TRBV6-6 ASSYATGYEETQY
TRBJ2-2 TRBV2 ASSDRGFGELF
TRBJ2-3 TRBV7-2 ASSLGADTQY
TRBJ1-5 TRBV18 ASSPSGNQPQH
TRBJ2-3 TRBV7-2 ASRSGGGDTQY
TRBJ1-2 TRBV7-9 ASSLRSQGLNYGYT
TRBJ2-1 TRBV7-3 ASSLLGGTYNEQF
- TRBV12-3/TRBV12-4 ASSFRRGTTEAF
TRBJ1-2 TRBV5-5 ASSLEGNYGYT